The rows below give T cell receptor beta chains drawn from one sample of a study of high-grade serous ovarian cancer treatment subgroups. Profiling relied on immunoSEQ multiplex PCR, and the TCRdb table lists in-frame clones only, not all of them. The sample holds about 2,300 clones; roughly two thirds are singletons and the top ten take 9.5% to 15%. The sequencing sample was made of tumor tissue. These receptors all come from a human donor with high-grade serous ovarian cancer. CDR3s include the opening cysteine and the closing phenylalanine or tryptophan. The D gene is left open where the match is weak. For some rows the clone size is stated as once, few or many, or as a class when expanded; others skip it.

v_gene	d_gene	j_gene	abundance	CDR3aa	CDR3nt
TRBV27	NA	TRBJ2-1	NA	CASSLSPNAWAYNEQFF	TGTGCCAGCAGTTTATCCCCCAATGCCTGGGCCTACAATGAGCAGTTCTTC
TRBV6-1	NA	TRBJ1-2	NA	CASSLEHYGYTF	TGTGCCAGCAGCCTTGAACACTATGGCTACACCTTC
TRBV9	NA	TRBJ2-2	NA	CASSVAGPGELFF	TGTGCCAGCAGCGTAGCGGGGCCCGGGGAGCTGTTTTTT
TRBV7-6	TRBD1	TRBJ1-4	NA	CASSLEAGGDEKLFF	TGTGCCAGCAGCTTAGAAGCAGGGGGCGATGAAAAACTGTTTTTT
TRBV28	TRBD1	TRBJ1-3	hyperexpanded	CASRELGTGANTIYF	TGTGCCAGCAGAGAACTGGGGACAGGGGCGAACACCATATATTTT
TRBV11-1	NA	TRBJ2-5	NA	CASRQDEAQETQYF	TGTGCCAGCAGACAGGACGAGGCTCAAGAGACCCAGTACTTC
TRBV4-3	NA	TRBJ2-2	NA	CASRWTATNTGELFF	TGCGCCAGCAGATGGACAGCGACAAACACCGGGGAGCTGTTTTTT
TRBV6-5	TRBD2	TRBJ2-1	NA	CASSYLAGGNNEQFF	TGTGCCAGCAGTTATCTAGCGGGAGGGAACAATGAGCAGTTCTTC
TRBV5-4	NA	TRBJ1-2	few	CASSIDSYGYTF	TGTGCCAGCAGCATTGACAGCTATGGCTACACCTTC
TRBV5-4	TRBD2	TRBJ2-4	NA	CASSLESGTSENIQYF	TGTGCCAGCAGCTTGGAGAGCGGGACTTCCGAGAACATTCAGTACTTC
TRBV7-2	TRBD2	TRBJ2-7	NA	CASRNKGTSGTYEQYF	TGTGCCAGCAGAAATAAAGGGACTAGCGGGACCTACGAGCAGTACTTC
TRBV18	TRBD2	TRBJ2-3	NA	CASSPYNPGLGSTDTQYF	TGTGCCAGCTCACCCTACAACCCGGGACTAGGAAGCACAGATACGCAGTATTTT
TRBV7-7	NA	TRBJ2-4	NA	CASSAGAGNIQYF	TGTGCCAGCAGCGCGGGGGCGGGAAACATTCAGTACTTC
TRBV28	NA	TRBJ2-7	NA	CASSLSAGTGASYEQYF	TGTGCCAGCAGTTTAAGTGCGGGGACTGGGGCCTCCTACGAGCAGTACTTC
TRBV18	NA	TRBJ2-7	NA	CASSPPSRGHSYEQYF	TGTGCCAGCTCACCCCCCTCCAGGGGACACTCCTACGAGCAGTACTTC
TRBV5-8	TRBD2	TRBJ2-1	NA	CASSSSGLDHNEQFF	TGTGCCAGCAGCTCCTCGGGACTAGACCACAATGAGCAGTTCTTC
TRBV7-2	NA	TRBJ1-2	NA	CASSLEAGQNYGYTF	TGTGCCAGCAGCTTAGAGGCAGGGCAAAACTATGGCTACACCTTC
TRBV5-5	NA	TRBJ1-4	NA	CASSLEGGGEKLFF	TGTGCCAGCAGCTTGGAAGGGGGTGGTGAAAAACTGTTTTTT
TRBV30	NA	TRBJ2-7	NA	CAWSFDSYEQYF	TGTGCCTGGAGTTTTGACTCCTACGAGCAGTACTTC
TRBV10-2	TRBD1	TRBJ1-1	NA	CASSESDRGTEAFF	TGCGCCAGCAGTGAATCCGACAGGGGCACTGAAGCTTTCTTT
TRBV19	TRBD1	TRBJ2-3	NA	CASTPDRATDTQYF	TGTGCCAGTACCCCCGACAGGGCGACAGATACGCAGTATTTT